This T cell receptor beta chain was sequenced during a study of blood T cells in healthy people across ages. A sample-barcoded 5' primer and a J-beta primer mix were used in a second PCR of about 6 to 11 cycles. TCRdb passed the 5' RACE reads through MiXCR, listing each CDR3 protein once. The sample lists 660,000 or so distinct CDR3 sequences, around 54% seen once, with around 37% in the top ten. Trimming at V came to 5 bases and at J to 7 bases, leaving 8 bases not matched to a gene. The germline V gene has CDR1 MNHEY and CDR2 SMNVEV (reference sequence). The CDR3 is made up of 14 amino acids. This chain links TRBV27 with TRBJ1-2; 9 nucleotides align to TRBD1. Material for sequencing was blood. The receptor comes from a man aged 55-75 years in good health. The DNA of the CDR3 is TGTGCCAGCAGTCCCTGGACAGGGGAGACTGGCTACACCTTC. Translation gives CASSPWTGETGYTF.